What follows are 3 T cell receptor beta chains derived from one specimen sequenced in a study of CD8 T cells in ankylosing spondylitis. Each CDR3 protein gets one entry after TCRdb re-called the 5' RACE reads with MiXCR. The sample consists of 250,000 or so distinct CDR3 sequences, 15% to 20% of them appearing once. Sequencing was performed on blood, either unsorted or a sorted T cell fraction (not recorded which). The source is a male donor with ankylosing spondylitis or in good health (not recorded which).

The V and J genes are TRBV9 and TRBJ2-7; D gene unclear. Germline CDR1 and CDR2: SGDLS and YYNGEE. Deletions cut 7 bases from V and 2 bases from J, with 16 bases between. CDR3 size: 14 residues. The CDR3 sequence: CASGDLLVAYEQYF. The DNA for the CDR3 is TGTGCCAGCGGAGACTTACTCGTAGCCTACGAGCAGTACTTC.

V gene TRBV29-1 combines with J gene TRBJ1-1, with D possibly matching TRBD1 (6 bases). V was pared by 6 bases and J by 4 bases, with 18 bases between. The germline V gene encodes CDR1 SQVTM and CDR2 ANQGSEA. The CDR3 consists of 14 residues. The CDR3 is CSVKRVTGGTEAFF. The CDR3 DNA follows: TGCAGCGTAAAACGCGTGACAGGTGGCACTGAAGCTTTCTTT.

This clonotype was recorded at least ten times. V usage is TRBV20-1 and J usage is TRBJ2-2; perhaps TRBD1 as D (6 bases). Germline CDR1 reads DFQATT; CDR2 reads SNEGSKA (reference sequence). V shed 2 bases and J shed 3 bases, with 7 bases lying between them. The CDR3 sequence is 13 residues long. For the CDR3, the DNA is TGCAGTGCTAGATCAGGGGACACCGGGGAGCTGTTTTTT. Protein product: CSARSGDTGELFF.